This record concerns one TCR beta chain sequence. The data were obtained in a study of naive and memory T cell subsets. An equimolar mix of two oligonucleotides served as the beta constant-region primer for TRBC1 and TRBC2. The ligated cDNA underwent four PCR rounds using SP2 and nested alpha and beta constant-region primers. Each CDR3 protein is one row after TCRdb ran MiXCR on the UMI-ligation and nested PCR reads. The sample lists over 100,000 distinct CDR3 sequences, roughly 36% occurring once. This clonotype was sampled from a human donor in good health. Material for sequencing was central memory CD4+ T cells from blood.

CDR3 nucleotides: TGTGCCAGCACGGAGGTATTAGGACAGGGGTCGAGAGGCACTGAAGCTTTCTTT. Amino acids: CASTEVLGQGSRGTEAFF. The chain carries TRBV6-1 and TRBJ1-1, with 9 bases matching TRBD1. Losses at the gene ends were 7 bases for V and 4 bases for J; bases not matched to a gene: 19. Germline loops: CDR1 MNHNS, CDR2 SASEGT. The CDR3 extends over 18 amino acids.